These 9 T cell receptor beta chains share one sample of origin, sequenced in a study of human T cells and chemical hapten exposure. TCRdb independently ran MiXCR on the RACE reads; one entry per CDR3 protein. The data contain 380,000 or so distinct CDR3 sequences, approximately 5.1% of them singletons. Time point specified: patch test 1, 2 weeks after DPC sensitization. The sample's treatment: therapeutic diphenylcyclopropenone sensitization with weekly scalp DPC. The sample in question was whole blood, obtained in connection with sensitization to the hapten diphenylcyclopropenone (DPC). These receptors were collected from a woman between 45 and 60 years old with alopecia areata. Some clones in this sample may be carry-over from other donors' samples.

This clonotype was recorded at least ten times. This chain links TRBV4-1 with TRBJ2-1; TRBD2 is a possible D gene (5 bases). V dropped 1 base and J dropped 6 bases, with 22 bases sitting between them. The CDR3 totals 18 residues. Looked up from germline, CDR1 is MGHRA and CDR2 is YSYEKL. CDR3 coding DNA: TGCGCCAGCAGCCAAGCTTTGGGAGCCATCGGTTCTGGCAATGAGCAGTTCTTC. It is translated as CASSQALGAIGSGNEQFF.

J is TRBJ1-1 and V is TRBV20-1, with 9 bases identical to TRBD1. With V trimmed by 6 bases and J by 0 bases, 5 bases remained unmatched. Per the germline V gene, CDR1 is DFQATT and CDR2 is SNEGSKA (reference sequence). The CDR3 totals 14 residues. CDR3 sequence (DNA): TGCAGTGCGAGACAGGGGGACATGAACACTGAAGCTTTCTTT. It specifies CSARQGDMNTEAFF.

In its sample, this clonotype was seen many times. J is TRBJ2-3 and V is TRBV9; tentative D call: TRBD1 (5 bases). V was shortened by 0 bases and J by 4 bases, with 12 bases between the two germline ends. This CDR3 has 15 amino acids. Looked up from germline, CDR1 is SGDLS and CDR2 is YYNGEE. The CDR3, as DNA: TGTGCCAGCAGCGTAGAGGGCAGGGTTTCAGATACGCAGTATTTT. Translation: CASSVEGRVSDTQYF.

This clonotype has ten or more counts. The chain joins TRBV7-9 to TRBJ2-6, with a tentative D call TRBD2 (5 bases). V dropped 5 bases and J dropped 1 base, with 12 bases sitting between them. CDR1 and CDR2 from the germline V gene are SEHNR and FQNEAQ (reference sequence). The CDR3 has 16 amino acids. The CDR3 is CASSPPEGSGANVLTF. In DNA, the CDR3 is TGTGCCAGCAGCCCCCCTGAGGGTTCTGGGGCCAACGTCCTGACTTTC.

This clonotype was recorded at least ten times. The V call is TRBV27, the J call TRBJ2-3; the D gene could be TRBD1 or TRBD2 (5 bases each). CDR3 length equals 11 residues. The V gene's germline CDR1 is MNHEY and CDR2 SMNVEV (reference sequence). V shed 7 bases and J shed 8 bases, with 10 bases lying between them. For the CDR3, the DNA is TGTGCCAGCACCGAGAGGGGTACGCAGTATTTT. It codes for CASTERGTQYF.

The table lists this clonotype with a few counts. The chain has TRBV20-1 and TRBJ2-7, with 8 nucleotides matching TRBD2. The CDR3 is 14 residues long. J was trimmed by 3 bases and V by 3 bases; bases with no gene match: 7. CDR1 and CDR2 from the germline V gene are DFQATT and SNEGSKA (reference sequence). The chain's CDR3 is CSARARGGFYEQYF. In nucleotides, the CDR3 is TGCAGTGCTAGGGCTCGGGGGGGGTTCTACGAGCAGTACTTC.

This clonotype was counted a few times. The V call is TRBV28, the J call TRBJ1-2, with 8 bases aligning to TRBD1. The CDR3 loop spans 14 amino acids. From germline, CDR1 is MDHEN and CDR2 SYDVKM. Losses at the gene ends were 5 bases for V and 1 base for J; bases not matched to a gene: 3. The CDR3 sequence is CASSRDRLNYGYTF. The DNA for the CDR3 is TGTGCCAGCAGTAGGGACAGGCTTAACTATGGCTACACCTTC.

The J gene is TRBJ2-1, the V gene TRBV12-3 or TRBV12-4; D possibly corresponds to TRBD1 (6 bases). The CDR3 is 17 amino acids. V gave up 7 bases and J gave up 10 bases, with 29 bases separating them. This CDR3 reads CASNRRSIGGFQGEQFF. Here the CDR3 DNA reads TGTGCCAGCAATAGGAGGAGCATTGGGGGCTTTCAGGGCGAGCAGTTCTTC.

In its sample, this clonotype was seen many times. V and J are TRBV10-3 and TRBJ2-7; D tentatively reads TRBD1 or TRBD2 (5 bases each). Trimming removed 6 bases at V and 2 bases at J, with 14 bases between. This CDR3 spans 14 amino acids. Per germline, CDR1 ENHRY and CDR2 SYGVKD. CDR3 amino acids: CAISPGTVAYEQYF. The DNA of the CDR3 is TGTGCCATCAGCCCCGGGACGGTTGCCTACGAGCAGTACTTC.